Included here is one T cell receptor beta chain sequence, with context. Its antigen is unknown. The sample originates from a study of T-cell memory formation after mild COVID-19. Across the whole study: The two donors had largely donor-specific TCR clusters.

TCR alpha and TCR beta cDNA libraries carrying sample barcodes and UMIs were produced by 5'RACE using constant-segment primers. TCRdb re-called the 5' RACE reads through MiXCR, storing one row per CDR3 protein. The data contain 350,000 or so distinct CDR3 sequences, 21% of them seen just once; the ten biggest clones take up around an eighth. Regarding the study as a whole: Clones that contracted from day 15 to 85 had balanced CD4/CD8; later expanders were CD4+ biased. Pre-infection memory held some responding clones, suggesting pre-existing cross-reactive T cells responded.

The CDR3 is 13 amino acids. Germline values: CDR1 SEHNR, CDR2 FQNEAQ (reference sequence). V was pared by 8 bases and J by 2 bases, with 5 bases of the junction left unmatched. The specimen sequenced was PBMCs or a T cell subset sorted from them (not recorded which). The sequence was collected from an adult woman who had mild COVID-19 (a few samples of this study predate the infection). Cell type and time point are not known. The chain combines TRBV7-9 with TRBJ2-5, with 7 bases identical to TRBD2. DNA for the CDR3: TGTGCCAGCCGGGGACTATTTCAAGAGACCCAGTACTTC. It specifies CASRGLFQETQYF.